This T cell receptor beta chain was recorded in a study of glioma-infiltrating T cells. The V gene's germline CDR1 is MNHEY and CDR2 SMNVEV (reference sequence). This CDR3 is built from 14 residues. Trimming took 4 bases from V and 2 from J; bases not matched to a gene: 4. The sample holds many counts of this clonotype. TCR alpha and beta CDR3 regions were amplified from RNA using iRepertoire nested multiplex PCR. TCRdb processed the multiplex PCR reads anew with MiXCR; each CDR3 protein has one entry. The data contain around 170,000 distinct CDR3 sequences, about 40% of them singletons. The sample comprised glioma tissue, nonneoplastic brain tissue, or PBMCs (not recorded which). The source of this sequence is a human donor with low-grade glioma or glioblastoma, undergoing nonglioma brain surgery, or in good health (not recorded which). This chain connects TRBV27 to TRBJ2-7, with 8 bases aligning to TRBD1. The CDR3: CASSWTGMAYEQYF. The CDR3 DNA sequence: TGTGCCAGCAGTTGGACAGGGATGGCCTACGAGCAGTACTTC.